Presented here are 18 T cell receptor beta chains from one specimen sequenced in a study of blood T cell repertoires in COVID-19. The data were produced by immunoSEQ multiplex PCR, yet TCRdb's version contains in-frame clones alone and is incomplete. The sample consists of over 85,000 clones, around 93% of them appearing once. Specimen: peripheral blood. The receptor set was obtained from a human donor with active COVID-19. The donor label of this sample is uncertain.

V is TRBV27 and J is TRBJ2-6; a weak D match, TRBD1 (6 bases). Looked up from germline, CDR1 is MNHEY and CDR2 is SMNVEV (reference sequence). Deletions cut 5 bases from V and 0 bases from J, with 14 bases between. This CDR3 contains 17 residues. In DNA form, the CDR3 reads TGTGCCAGCAGTCCATCGACAGGAAACTCTGGGGCCAACGTCCTGACTTTC. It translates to CASSPSTGNSGANVLTF.

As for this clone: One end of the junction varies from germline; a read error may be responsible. CDR3 residues: CASSYSSHQPQHF. The CDR3 coding sequence is TGTGCCAGCTCCTATTCTAGCCATCAGCCCCAGCATTTT. V is TRBV2 and J is TRBJ1-5; D remains unclear. CDR1 is SNHLY and CDR2 is FYNNEI in the germline V gene. The CDR3 length is 13 residues.

The CDR3, as DNA: TGCGCCAGCAGCCAAGATGGGGGGGTCGCCACCTTC. Translation: CASSQDGGVATF. The V call is TRBV4-3, the J call TRBJ1-2; a weak D match, TRBD1 (5 bases). The CDR3 runs 12 residues. The V gene lost 0 bases and the J gene lost 13 bases, with 12 bases spanning the gap. CDR1 and CDR2 (germline): LGHNA, YSLEER.

For the CDR3, the DNA is TGTGCCAGCAGGACAGGGGGTCAGCCCCAGCATTTT. Translation: CASRTGGQPQHF. V is TRBV27 and J is TRBJ1-5; 9 bases are shared with TRBD1. Germline lookup yields CDR1 MNHEY and CDR2 SMNVEV (reference sequence). The CDR3 has 12 residues. V dropped 6 bases and J dropped 6; count of bases not matched to a gene: 0.

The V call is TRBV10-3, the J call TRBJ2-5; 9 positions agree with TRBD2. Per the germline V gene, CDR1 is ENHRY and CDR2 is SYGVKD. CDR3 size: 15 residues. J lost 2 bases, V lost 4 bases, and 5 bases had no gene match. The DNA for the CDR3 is TGTGCCATCAGTGCTCGCGGGGGGGAGCAAGAGACCCAGTACTTC. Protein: CAISARGGEQETQYF.

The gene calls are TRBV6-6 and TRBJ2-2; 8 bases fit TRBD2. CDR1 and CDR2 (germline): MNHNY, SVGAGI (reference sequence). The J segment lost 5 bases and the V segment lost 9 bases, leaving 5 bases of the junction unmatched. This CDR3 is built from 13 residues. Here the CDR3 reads CASREGRTGELFF. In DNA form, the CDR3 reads TGTGCCAGTCGGGAGGGGAGAACCGGGGAGCTGTTTTTT.

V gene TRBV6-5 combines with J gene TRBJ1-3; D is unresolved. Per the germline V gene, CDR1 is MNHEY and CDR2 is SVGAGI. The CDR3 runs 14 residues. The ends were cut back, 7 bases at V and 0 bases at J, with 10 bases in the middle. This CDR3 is CASIGVGSGNTIYF. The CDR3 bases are TGTGCCAGCATCGGGGTTGGCTCTGGAAACACCATATATTTT.

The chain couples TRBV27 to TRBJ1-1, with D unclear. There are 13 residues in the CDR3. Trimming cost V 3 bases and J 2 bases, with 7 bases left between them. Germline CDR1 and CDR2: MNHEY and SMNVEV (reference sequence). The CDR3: CASSLLTNTEAFF. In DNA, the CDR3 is TGTGCCAGCAGTTTGTTGACAAACACTGAAGCTTTCTTT.

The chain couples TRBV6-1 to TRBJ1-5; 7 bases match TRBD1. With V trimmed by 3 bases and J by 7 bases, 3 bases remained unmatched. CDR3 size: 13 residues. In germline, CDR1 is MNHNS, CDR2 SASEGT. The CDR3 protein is CASSDRQGQPQHF. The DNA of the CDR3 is TGTGCCAGCAGTGACCGACAGGGCCAGCCCCAGCATTTT.

CDR3 protein: CASSLDAGRRNQPQHF. CDR3 DNA: TGTGCCAGCAGCTTGGACGCGGGGCGCAGGAATCAGCCCCAGCATTTT. V usage is TRBV5-6 and J usage is TRBJ1-5; TRBD1 might be the D (5 bases). The CDR3 has 16 residues. The V and J ends lost 0 bases and 4 bases respectively, with 14 bases between them. Germline assignment: CDR1 SGHDT and CDR2 YYEEEE.

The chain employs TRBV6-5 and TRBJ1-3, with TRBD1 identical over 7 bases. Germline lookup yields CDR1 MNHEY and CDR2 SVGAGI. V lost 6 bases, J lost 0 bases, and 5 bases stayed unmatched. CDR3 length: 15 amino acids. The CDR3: CASSRDSFSGNTIYF. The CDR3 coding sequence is TGTGCCAGCAGCCGGGACAGCTTCTCTGGAAACACCATATATTTT.

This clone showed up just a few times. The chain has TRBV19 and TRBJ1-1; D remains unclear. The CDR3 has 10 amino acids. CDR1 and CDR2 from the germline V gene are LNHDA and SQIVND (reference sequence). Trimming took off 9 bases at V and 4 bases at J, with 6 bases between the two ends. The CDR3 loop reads CASGSTEAFF. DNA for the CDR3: TGTGCCAGCGGGTCCACTGAAGCTTTCTTT.

The DNA of the CDR3 is TGTGCCAGTAGTCTCGACACCAATCAGCCCCAGCATTTT. This sequence encodes CASSLDTNQPQHF. The chain employs TRBV19 and TRBJ1-5; the D is unclear. The germline V gene encodes CDR1 LNHDA and CDR2 SQIVND (reference sequence). CDR3 length: 13 amino acids. The V end lost 5 bases, the J end lost 3 bases, and 8 bases lay between the germline ends.

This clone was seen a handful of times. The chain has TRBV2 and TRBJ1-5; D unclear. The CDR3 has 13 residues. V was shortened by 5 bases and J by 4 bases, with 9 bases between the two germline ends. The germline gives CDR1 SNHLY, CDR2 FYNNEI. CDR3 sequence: CASSLFLNQPQHF. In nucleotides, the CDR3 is TGTGCCAGCAGTCTTTTCCTTAATCAGCCCCAGCATTTT.

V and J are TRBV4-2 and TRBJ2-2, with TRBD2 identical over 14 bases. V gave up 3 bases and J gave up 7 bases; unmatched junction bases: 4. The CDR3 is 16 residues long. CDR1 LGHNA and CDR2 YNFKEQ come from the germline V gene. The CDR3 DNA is TGTGCCAGCAGCCAGACTAGCGGGGGGGCCGGCGGGGAGCTGTTTTTT. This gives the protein CASSQTSGGAGGELFF.

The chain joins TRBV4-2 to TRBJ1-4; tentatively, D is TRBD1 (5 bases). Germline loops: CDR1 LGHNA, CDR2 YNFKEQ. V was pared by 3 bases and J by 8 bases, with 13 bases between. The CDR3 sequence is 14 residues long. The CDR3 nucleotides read TGTGCCAGCAGCCAGGGGGGGTCCGGGGAAAAACTGTTTTTT. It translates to CASSQGGSGEKLFF.

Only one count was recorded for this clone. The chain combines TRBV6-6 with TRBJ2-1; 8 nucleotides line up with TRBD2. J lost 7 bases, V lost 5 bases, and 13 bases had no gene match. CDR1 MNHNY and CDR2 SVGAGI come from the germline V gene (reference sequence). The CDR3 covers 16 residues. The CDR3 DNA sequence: TGTGCCAGCAGTCGAGTTCCGCGGGGGGCGAGAAATGAGCAGTTCTTC. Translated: CASSRVPRGARNEQFF.

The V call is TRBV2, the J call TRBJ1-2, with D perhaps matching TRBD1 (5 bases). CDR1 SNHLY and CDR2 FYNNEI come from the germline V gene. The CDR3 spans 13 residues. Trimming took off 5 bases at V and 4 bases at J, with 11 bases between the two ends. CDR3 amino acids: CASSFSGFYGYTF. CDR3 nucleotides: TGTGCCAGCAGTTTCTCAGGGTTCTATGGCTACACCTTC.